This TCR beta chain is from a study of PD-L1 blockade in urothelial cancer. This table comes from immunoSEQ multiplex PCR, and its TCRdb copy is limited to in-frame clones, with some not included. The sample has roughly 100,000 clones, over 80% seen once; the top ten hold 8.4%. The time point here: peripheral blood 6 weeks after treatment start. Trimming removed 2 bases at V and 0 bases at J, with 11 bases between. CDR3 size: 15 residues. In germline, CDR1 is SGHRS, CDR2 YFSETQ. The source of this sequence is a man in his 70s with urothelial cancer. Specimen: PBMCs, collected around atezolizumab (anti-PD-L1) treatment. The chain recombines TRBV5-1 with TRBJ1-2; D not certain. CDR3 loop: CASSLAPGTNYGYTF. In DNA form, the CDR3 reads TGCGCCAGCAGCTTAGCGCCGGGAACTAACTATGGCTACACCTTC.